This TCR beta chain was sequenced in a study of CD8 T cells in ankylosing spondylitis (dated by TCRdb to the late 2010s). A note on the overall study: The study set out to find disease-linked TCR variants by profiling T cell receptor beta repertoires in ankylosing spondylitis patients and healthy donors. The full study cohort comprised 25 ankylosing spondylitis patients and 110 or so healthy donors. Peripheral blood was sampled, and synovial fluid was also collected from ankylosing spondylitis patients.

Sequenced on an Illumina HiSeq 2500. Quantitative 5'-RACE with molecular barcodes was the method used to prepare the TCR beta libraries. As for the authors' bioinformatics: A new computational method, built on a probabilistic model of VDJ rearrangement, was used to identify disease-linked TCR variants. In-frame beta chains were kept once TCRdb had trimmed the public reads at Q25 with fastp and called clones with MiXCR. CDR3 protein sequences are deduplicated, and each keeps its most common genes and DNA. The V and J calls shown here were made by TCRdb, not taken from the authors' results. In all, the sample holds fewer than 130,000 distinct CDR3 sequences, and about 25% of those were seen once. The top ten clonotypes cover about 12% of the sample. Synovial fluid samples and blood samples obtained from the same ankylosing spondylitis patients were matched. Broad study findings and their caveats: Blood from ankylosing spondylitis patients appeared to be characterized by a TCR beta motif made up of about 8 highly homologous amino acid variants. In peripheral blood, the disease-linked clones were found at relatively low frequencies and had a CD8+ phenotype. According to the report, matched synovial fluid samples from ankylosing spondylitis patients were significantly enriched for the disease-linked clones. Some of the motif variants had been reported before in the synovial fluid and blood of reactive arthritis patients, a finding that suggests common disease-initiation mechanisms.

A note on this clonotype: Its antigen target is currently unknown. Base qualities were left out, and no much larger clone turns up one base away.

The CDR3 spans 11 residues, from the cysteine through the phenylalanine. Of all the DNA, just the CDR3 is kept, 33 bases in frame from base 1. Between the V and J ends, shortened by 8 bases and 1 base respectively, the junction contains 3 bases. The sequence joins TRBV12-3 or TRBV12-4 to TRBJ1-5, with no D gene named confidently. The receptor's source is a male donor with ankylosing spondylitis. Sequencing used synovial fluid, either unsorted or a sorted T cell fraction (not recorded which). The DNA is TGTGCCAGCGGAAGCAATCAGCCCCAGCATTTT. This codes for CASGSNQPQHF.